This T cell receptor beta chain was observed in a study of shared clonotypes between healthy human individuals. Study background: Contributing individuals were two females and a few males aged 18 to 49. Points from the study as a whole: Richness estimates generally favored naive over memory subsets.

Each subset's genomic DNA was split evenly across several immunoSEQ plates. The repertoire was sequenced with immunoSEQ multiplex PCR; TCRdb's copy has only in-frame clones and lacks some. The table lists nearly 2 million clones, less than 95% of them singletons. Only CD45RO-negative cells positively selected for CCR7 counted as naive CD8 cells, so terminally differentiated effector memory CD45RA+ cells were excluded. Trimming shortened V by 6 bases and J by 3 bases, and 6 bases separated the two germline ends. The CDR3 totals 12 residues. Germline CDR1 and CDR2: SNHLY and FYNNEI. Worth noting for this clone: Its specificity is not known. Other DNA sequences in the same sample also yield this CDR3.

This clonotype originated in a man between 18 and 29 years old in good health. The chain joins TRBV2 to TRBJ2-1, with D perhaps TRBD1 (6 bases). Sequenced sample: naive CD8+ T cells sorted from blood. The CDR3: CASRDSYNEQFF. In DNA, the CDR3 is TGTGCCAGCAGGGACAGCTACAATGAGCAGTTCTTC.